This T cell receptor (beta chain) stems from a study of PD-L1 blockade in urothelial cancer. Across the study: Anywhere from 0 to 3 prior chemotherapy regimens had been received by patients.

Measured with immunoSEQ multiplex PCR; TCRdb has only the in-frame clones, and not every one. There are approximately 110,000 clones in the sample; about 85% occur only once, and roughly 2.3% lies in the top ten. Patients suffered from locally advanced or metastatic urothelial carcinoma. The CDR3 covers 14 residues. Germline CDR1 reads SGHTA; CDR2 reads FQGTGA. V gave up 5 bases and J gave up 7 bases; unmatched junction bases: 5. The sample here was PBMCs, taken around atezolizumab (anti-PD-L1) treatment. V usage is TRBV7-3 and J usage is TRBJ2-1, with TRBD2 matching over 10 bases. This sequence was found in a man aged 45 to 65 with urothelial cancer. This CDR3 reads CASSPAGGSNEQFF. CDR3 DNA: TGTGCCAGCAGCCCAGCGGGAGGGTCAAATGAGCAGTTCTTC.